This entry describes one T cell receptor (beta chain). Its cognate antigen is unknown. These data come from a study of cytomegalovirus exposure and HLA in healthy donors. Study-level points and caveats: Apparent HLA restriction characterized most CMV-associated TCR beta chains in a later analysis. Association of a missense DCLRE1C variant with TCR beta V- and J-gene trimming was reported in a later analysis. TCR association rates varied by HLA locus in a later analysis, with DRB1 highest and HLA-C lowest.

V dropped 6 bases and J dropped 5 bases, with 13 bases sitting between them. The germline V gene encodes CDR1 LNHDA and CDR2 SQIVND (reference sequence). The CDR3 contains 14 residues. The PCR ran on 60 Vbeta and 13 Jbeta primers. Original processing methods: Later analysis identified tens of millions of unique TCR beta chains, about 10 million shared. Sequencing was performed with immunoSEQ multiplex PCR; in TCRdb, only in-frame clones are kept and a portion is missing. V, J and clone size were drawn from that table, and D and trimming were deduced from the DNA. Of about 160,000 clones in the sample, roughly 80% were seen once.

The sequencing input was PBMCs. The J gene is TRBJ2-2, the V gene TRBV19, with D possibly being TRBD1 (6 bases). The clonotype originates from a male donor in good health and CMV-seronegative. DNA of the CDR3: TGTGCCAGTAGGTTTGGGGGCGGGACCGGGGAGCTGTTTTTT. This encodes CASRFGGGTGELFF.